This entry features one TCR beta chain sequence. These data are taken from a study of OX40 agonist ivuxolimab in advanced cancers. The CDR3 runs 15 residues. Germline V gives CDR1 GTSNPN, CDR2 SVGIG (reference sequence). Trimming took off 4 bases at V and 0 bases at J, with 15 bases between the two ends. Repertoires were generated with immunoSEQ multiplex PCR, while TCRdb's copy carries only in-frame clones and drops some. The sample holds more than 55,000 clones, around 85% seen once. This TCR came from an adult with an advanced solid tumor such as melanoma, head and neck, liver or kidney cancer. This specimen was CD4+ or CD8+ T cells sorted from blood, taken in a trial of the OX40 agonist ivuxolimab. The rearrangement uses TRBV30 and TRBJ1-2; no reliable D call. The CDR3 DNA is TGTGCCTGGACCCCTGGGCCCGGATCTAACTATGGCTACACCTTC. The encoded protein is CAWTPGPGSNYGYTF.